Listed below are T cell receptor beta chains from one sample, sequenced in a study of cytomegalovirus exposure and HLA in healthy donors. The data were produced by immunoSEQ multiplex PCR, yet TCRdb's version contains in-frame clones alone and is incomplete. The sample consists of 100,000 to 150,000 clones, roughly 95% of them appearing once. Sequencing was performed on PBMCs. These receptors all come from a man in his late teens or twenties in good health and CMV-seronegative. Each CDR3 is given with its conserved first and last residue. A D gene is named only where the DNA matches it firmly. Size tells how often a clone was seen (once, few, many) or the class of an expanded clone, and some rows leave it out.

j_call d_call v_call clone_size cdr3_nt cdr3_aa
TRBJ1-1 - TRBV7-9 - TGTGCCAGCAGCTTAACCACAGGGTCCTCTGAAGCTTTCTTT CASSLTTGSSEAFF
TRBJ2-2 - TRBV6-5 - TGTGCCAGCAGCCCCGGACTGGGGGGCACCGGGGAGCTGTTTTTT CASSPGLGGTGELFF
TRBJ2-1 TRBD2 TRBV30 - TGTGCCTGGACTAGCGGGAGAGGGAACAATGAGCAGTTCTTC CAWTSGRGNNEQFF
TRBJ2-2 - TRBV4-1 once TGCGCCAGCAGCCTAAAGGGGGAGAGCGGAAACGGGGAGCTGTTTTTT CASSLKGESGNGELFF
TRBJ1-3 TRBD1 TRBV30 - TGTGCCTGGGAATCCCACAGGGGCCCTGGAAACACCATATATTTT CAWESHRGPGNTIYF
TRBJ2-1 TRBD1 TRBV28 - TGTGCCAGCAGTCCCCTTCGAGAGGGGGCCTCGAATGAGCAGTTCTTC CASSPLREGASNEQFF
TRBJ2-7 TRBD2 TRBV10-1 - TGCGCCAGAGAGAGCGGGAGGGCCTCCTACGAGCAGTACTTC CARESGRASYEQYF
TRBJ2-1 - TRBV5-6 - TGTGCCAGCAGCGGAGATTACAATGAGCAGTTCTTC CASSGDYNEQFF
TRBJ2-7 TRBD1 TRBV6-6 - TGTGCCAGCACCCCCGGACAGGGGGCTTACGAGCAGTACTTC CASTPGQGAYEQYF
TRBJ2-1 - TRBV9 - TGTGCCAGCAGCGCCGACAGGTCATACAATGAGCAGTTCTTC CASSADRSYNEQFF
TRBJ2-5 TRBD1 TRBV9 - TGTGCCAGCAGCGTAGCTGAACAGGGGGACCAAGAGACCCAGTACTTC CASSVAEQGDQETQYF
TRBJ1-2 - TRBV6-5 - TGTGCCAGCATAGGAACGGGATTTCGAGGGGGCTACACCTTC CASIGTGFRGGYTF
TRBJ2-1 - TRBV4-3 - TGCGCCAGCAGCCAAGGGCGGGGGCCCTCCTACAATGAGCAGTTCTTC CASSQGRGPSYNEQFF
TRBJ2-7 - TRBV6-1 - TGTGCCAGCATGGAACCAGGATTGAGCTCCTACGAGCAGTACTTC CASMEPGLSSYEQYF
TRBJ1-1 - TRBV7-8 - TGTGCCAGCAGCTTAGGGACAGTTGAAGCTTTCTTT CASSLGTVEAFF
TRBJ1-5 TRBD1 TRBV7-2 - TGTGCCAGCAGCTCCGCAGGGGGCTTTGGTAATCAGCCCCAGCATTTT CASSSAGGFGNQPQHF
TRBJ2-4 - TRBV30 - TGTGCCCGTACCCCCAGAGCGCCGGAACGTTGCTCTGGCAAAAACATTCAGTACTTC CARTPRAPERCSGKNIQYF
TRBJ1-5 - TRBV30 - TGTGCCTGGAGTGGACAGGGCAATCAGCCCCAGCATTTT CAWSGQGNQPQHF
TRBJ2-1 - TRBV9 - TGTGCCAGCAGCGTCCCGGGTAGTGGGTTGAGCGAGCAGTTCTTC CASSVPGSGLSEQFF
TRBJ2-7 - TRBV23-1 - TGCGCCAGCAGTCACCCCTGCACAGGGAACAAGTGCTACGAGCAGTACTTC CASSHPCTGNKCYEQYF
TRBJ2-1 TRBD2 TRBV4-3 - TGCGCCAGCAGCCAAGATAGGACGACTAGCGGGAGTGGGCAGTTCTTC CASSQDRTTSGSGQFF
TRBJ2-7 TRBD1 TRBV28 - TGTGCCAGCATTGGGGGACAGGGGTGGGGCTACGAGCAGTACTTC CASIGGQGWGYEQYF
TRBJ2-3 - TRBV6-1 - TGTGCCAGCACTGAAGGACTTCTGAGGTCTGGGGATACGCAGTATTTT CASTEGLLRSGDTQYF
TRBJ2-2 TRBD1 TRBV7-3 - TGTGCCAGCAGCTTGGTGGGGGGACAGGGAGTGCGGGAGCTGTTTTTT CASSLVGGQGVRELFF
TRBJ1-5 - TRBV19 - TGTGCCAGTAGTAACCTTATCTGGACAGTCGGGCACAGTCAGCCCCAGCATTTT CASSNLIWTVGHSQPQHF
TRBJ2-7 TRBD2 TRBV4-2 - TGTGCCAGCAGCCAAGAGTACGGCGGGAGCAACGAGCAGTACTTC CASSQEYGGSNEQYF
TRBJ2-3 TRBD1 TRBV5-6 - TGTGCCAGCAGCTTCGGGACAGGGGTAACTAGCGGTAGCACAGATACGCAGTATTTT CASSFGTGVTSGSTDTQYF
TRBJ1-1 - TRBV7-8 - TGTGCCAGCAGCTTAGATGGAGGTCTACCCGAAGCTTTCTTT CASSLDGGLPEAFF
TRBJ2-1 - TRBV12-5 - TGTGCTAGTGGCTTGCAAGGGGCTTCTCGGGTCTACAATGAGCAGTTCTTC CASGLQGASRVYNEQFF
TRBJ1-5 - TRBV7-2 - TGTGCCAGCAGCTTAATAGACGAGGGCCAGCCCCAGCATTTT CASSLIDEGQPQHF
TRBJ1-1 TRBD1 TRBV10-1 - TGCGCCAGCAGTGATAGGGCAGGGGGCATCCAGGGCACTGAAGCTTTCTTT CASSDRAGGIQGTEAFF
TRBJ1-1 - TRBV30 - TGTGCCTGGAGTCCAACGGGGGAGGGCGCAGCTTTCTTT CAWSPTGEGAAFF
TRBJ2-5 TRBD2 TRBV4-1 - TGCGCCAGCAGCCAAGAAAAACTAGCGGGAGGTGAGACCCAGTACTTC CASSQEKLAGGETQYF
TRBJ1-2 - TRBV25-1 - TGTGCCAGCAGTGAATGGGCAGCCAATAACTATGGCTACACCTTC CASSEWAANNYGYTF
TRBJ1-2 - TRBV7-9 - TGTGCCAGCAGCTACACCGGGAACTATGGCTACACCTTC CASSYTGNYGYTF
TRBJ1-2 TRBD1 TRBV5-1 once TGCGCCAGCAGCTGGGACAGGGAGGGTTATGGCTACACCTTC CASSWDREGYGYTF
TRBJ2-1 TRBD2 TRBV5-1 - TGCGCCAGCAGCTCCGGGACTAGCGGAAATGAGCAGTTCTTC CASSSGTSGNEQFF
TRBJ2-1 TRBD1 TRBV7-3 - TGTGCCAGCAGCCCGACAGGGGGAGCGGGGACTTTTTACAATGAGCAGTTCTTC CASSPTGGAGTFYNEQFF
TRBJ1-5 - TRBV7-6 - TGTGCCAGCAGCCCGGGACTTATGGCACAGCCCCAGCATTTT CASSPGLMAQPQHF
TRBJ2-1 - TRBV11-3 - TGTGCCAGCAGCTCCGACAGGTTCCTAGGTTTGGTTAATGAGCAGTTCTTC CASSSDRFLGLVNEQFF
TRBJ2-1 - TRBV7-9 - TGTGCCAGCAGCGACAGGGGTTGGACTAGCGAGTACAATGAGCAGTTCTTC CASSDRGWTSEYNEQFF
TRBJ1-1 - TRBV5-1 - TGCGCCAGCAGCTTCCCAGACACTGAAGCTTTCTTT CASSFPDTEAFF
TRBJ1-1 - TRBV30 - TGTGCCTGGAGCGCAGGGGCTGAAGCTTTCTTT CAWSAGAEAFF
TRBJ2-3 - TRBV7-2 once TGTGCCAGCAGCTTAGTGCGGGGCACAGATACGCAGTATTTT CASSLVRGTDTQYF
TRBJ2-7 TRBD1 TRBV19 - TGTGCCACCGGGACAGGATACGAGCAGTACTTC CATGTGYEQYF
TRBJ1-1 - TRBV4-1 few TGCGCCAGCAGCCGAGCTCTTACGGGGGGGCGCGTAGCTTTCTTT CASSRALTGGRVAFF
TRBJ2-5 TRBD2 TRBV5-1 - TGCGCCAGCAGCTCCAGACTAGCGGGAGAACCAATTGGAGAGACCCAGTACTTC CASSSRLAGEPIGETQYF
TRBJ2-1 - TRBV7-6 - TGTGCCAGCAGCTTTAATTACAATGAGCAGTTCTTC CASSFNYNEQFF
TRBJ1-2 TRBD1 TRBV2 - TGTGCCAGCGCGGAGGGGACAGGGAGTTTTGGCTACACCTTC CASAEGTGSFGYTF
TRBJ1-2 - TRBV5-4 - TGTGCCAGCAGCCCCGACAGTGACTCTTATGGCTACACCTTC CASSPDSDSYGYTF
TRBJ1-4 - TRBV7-9 - TGTGCCAGCAGCTTGGCTGATCGAAAACTGTTTTTT CASSLADRKLFF
TRBJ2-3 - TRBV11-3 - TGTGCCAGCAGCTGGGGTCTGGGAGGCACAGATACGCAGTATTTT CASSWGLGGTDTQYF
TRBJ2-7 - TRBV21-1 - TGTGCCAGCAGCAAAACATGGGGGCGGGAGGTTTTCAACCCTGCCCACGAGCAGTACTTC CASSKTWGREVFNPAHEQYF
TRBJ1-1 - TRBV28 - TGTGCCAGCAGTTTTGGGTACCCCAGGGTAAGGACTGAAGCTTTCTTT CASSFGYPRVRTEAFF
TRBJ1-4 - TRBV10-3 - TGTGCCATCAGTGAGTCACCGGGGGGAGGTGAAAAACTGTTTTTT CAISESPGGGEKLFF